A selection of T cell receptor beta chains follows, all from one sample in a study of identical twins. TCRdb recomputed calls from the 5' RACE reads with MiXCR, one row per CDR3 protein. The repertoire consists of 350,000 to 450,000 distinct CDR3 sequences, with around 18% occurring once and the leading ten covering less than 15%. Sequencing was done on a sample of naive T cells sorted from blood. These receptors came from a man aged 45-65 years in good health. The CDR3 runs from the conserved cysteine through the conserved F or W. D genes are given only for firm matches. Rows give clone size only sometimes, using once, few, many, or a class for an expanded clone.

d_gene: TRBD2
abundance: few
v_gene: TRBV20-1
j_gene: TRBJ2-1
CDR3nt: TGCAGTGCTAGAGCACTAGCGGGGGCCCGTTGGAACAATGAGCAGTTCTTC
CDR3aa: CSARALAGARWNNEQFF

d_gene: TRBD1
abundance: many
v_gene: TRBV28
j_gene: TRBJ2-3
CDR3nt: TGTGCCAGCAGACTTCACCGGGACAGGGACACAGATACGCAGTATTTT
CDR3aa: CASRLHRDRDTDTQYF

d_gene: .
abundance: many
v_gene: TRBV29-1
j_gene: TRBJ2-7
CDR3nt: TGCAGCGTTGGGACCACCTACGAGCAGTACTTC
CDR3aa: CSVGTTYEQYF

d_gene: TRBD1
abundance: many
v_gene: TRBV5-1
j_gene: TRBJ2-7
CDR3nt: TGCGCCAGCAGTCAGCCAGGGGGATCATACGAGCAGTACTTC
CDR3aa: CASSQPGGSYEQYF

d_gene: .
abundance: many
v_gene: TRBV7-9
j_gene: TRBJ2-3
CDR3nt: TGTGCCAGCAGGATACTGCAGGATTATCTCACAGATACGCAGTATTTT
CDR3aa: CASRILQDYLTDTQYF

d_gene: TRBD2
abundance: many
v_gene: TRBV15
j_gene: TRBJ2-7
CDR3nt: TGTGCCACCAGCAGAGAAAGCGGGAGGGCCGCCTACGAGCAGTACTTC
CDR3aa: CATSRESGRAAYEQYF

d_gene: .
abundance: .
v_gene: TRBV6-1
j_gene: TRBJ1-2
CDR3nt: TGTGCCAGCAGTGTGACACGGACCTATGGCTACACCTTC
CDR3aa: CASSVTRTYGYTF

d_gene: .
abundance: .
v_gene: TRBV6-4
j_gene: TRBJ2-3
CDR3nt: TGTGCCAGCAGTGACTCGGCAGGGAAAGATACGCAGTATTTT
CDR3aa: CASSDSAGKDTQYF

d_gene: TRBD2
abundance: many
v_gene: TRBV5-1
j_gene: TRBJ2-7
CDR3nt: TGCGCCAGCAGCCCCACACTAGCGGGGGGGTACTACGAGCAGTACTTC
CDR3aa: CASSPTLAGGYYEQYF

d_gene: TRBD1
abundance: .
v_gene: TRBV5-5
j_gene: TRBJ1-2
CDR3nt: TGTGCCAGCAGCCCCTTTCCGGGACAGGGAACTGGTGGCTACACCTTC
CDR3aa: CASSPFPGQGTGGYTF

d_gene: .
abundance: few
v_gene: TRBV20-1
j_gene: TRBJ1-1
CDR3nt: TGCAGTGCTGCGACAGTTTTGAACACTGAAGCTTTCTTT
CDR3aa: CSAATVLNTEAFF

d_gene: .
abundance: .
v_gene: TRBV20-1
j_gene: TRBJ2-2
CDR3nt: TGCAGTGCTAGAGGCCAACTAGTTGGGGAGCTGTTTTTT
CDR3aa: CSARGQLVGELFF

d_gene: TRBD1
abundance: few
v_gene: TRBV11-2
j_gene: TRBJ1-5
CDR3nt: TGTGCCAGCAGCCCAGGGGGTTACCAGCCCCAGCATTTT
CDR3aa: CASSPGGYQPQHF

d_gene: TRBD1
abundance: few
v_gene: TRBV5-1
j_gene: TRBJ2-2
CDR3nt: TGCGCCAGCAGCAACAGGGGGGACACCGGGGAGCTGTTTTTT
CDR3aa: CASSNRGDTGELFF

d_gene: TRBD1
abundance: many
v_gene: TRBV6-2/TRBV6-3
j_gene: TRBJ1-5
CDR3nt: TGTGCCAGCAGTGGACAGGGATTGCAGCCCCAGCATTTT
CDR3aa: CASSGQGLQPQHF

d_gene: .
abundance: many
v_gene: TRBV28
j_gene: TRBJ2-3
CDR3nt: TGTGCCAGCAGTTTAACGGGACTCCTCACAGATACGCAGTATTTT
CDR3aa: CASSLTGLLTDTQYF

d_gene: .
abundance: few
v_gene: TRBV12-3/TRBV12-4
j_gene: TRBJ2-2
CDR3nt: TGTGCCAGCAGTTTCAGCGACGGGACCGGGGAGCTGTTTTTT
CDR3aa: CASSFSDGTGELFF

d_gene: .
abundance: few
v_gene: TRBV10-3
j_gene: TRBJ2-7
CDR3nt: TGTGCCATCAGTGATGGACAGACACAGTTTTACGAGCAGTACTTC
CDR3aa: CAISDGQTQFYEQYF

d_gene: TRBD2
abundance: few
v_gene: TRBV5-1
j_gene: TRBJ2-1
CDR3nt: TGCGCCAGTAACGTAGACGGGGGGGCCTCCTACAATGAGCAGTTCTTC
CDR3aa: CASNVDGGASYNEQFF

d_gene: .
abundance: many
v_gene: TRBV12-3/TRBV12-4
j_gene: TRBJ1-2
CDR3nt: TGTGCCAGCCAAAGCGGCTATGGCTACACCTTC
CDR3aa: CASQSGYGYTF

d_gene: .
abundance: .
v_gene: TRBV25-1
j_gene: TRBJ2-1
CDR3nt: TGTGCCAGCACTGGAGGCAATGAGCAGTTCTTC
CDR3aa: CASTGGNEQFF

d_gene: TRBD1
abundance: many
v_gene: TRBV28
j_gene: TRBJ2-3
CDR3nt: TGTGCCAGCAGTTTATCGCTCCGACAGGGTGGGAGCACAGATACGCAGTATTTT
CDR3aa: CASSLSLRQGGSTDTQYF

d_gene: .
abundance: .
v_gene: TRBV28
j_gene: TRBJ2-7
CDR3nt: TGTGCCAGCAGTTTCCCACTAGGGGGGAATGACTACGAGCAGTACTTC
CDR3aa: CASSFPLGGNDYEQYF

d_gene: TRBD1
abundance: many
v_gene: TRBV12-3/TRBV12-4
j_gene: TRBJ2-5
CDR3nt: TGTGCCAGTGGGACAGGAGTACAAGAGACCCAGTACTTC
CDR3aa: CASGTGVQETQYF

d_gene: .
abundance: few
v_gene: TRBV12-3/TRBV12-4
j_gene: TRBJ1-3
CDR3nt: TGTGCCAGCAGTTCCCAGTACGTCGGAAACACCATATATTTT
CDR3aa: CASSSQYVGNTIYF

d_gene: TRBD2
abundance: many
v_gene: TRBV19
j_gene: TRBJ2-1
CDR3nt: TGTGCCACCTTCAGCGGGGAGATTGTCAATGAGCAGTTCTTC
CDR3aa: CATFSGEIVNEQFF

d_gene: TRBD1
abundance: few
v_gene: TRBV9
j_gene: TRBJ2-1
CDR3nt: TGTGCCAGCAGCCTACAGGGGTCTTGGAATGAGCAGTTCTTC
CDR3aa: CASSLQGSWNEQFF

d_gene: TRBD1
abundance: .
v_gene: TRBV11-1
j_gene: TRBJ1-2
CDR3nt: TGTGCCAGCAGCGACTCTCGGACAGGAGCGGCCTATGGCTACACCTTC
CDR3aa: CASSDSRTGAAYGYTF

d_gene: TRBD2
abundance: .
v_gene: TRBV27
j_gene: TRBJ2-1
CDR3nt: TGTGCCAGCAGGATTAGCGGGGGGTACAATGAGCAGTTCTTC
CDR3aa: CASRISGGYNEQFF

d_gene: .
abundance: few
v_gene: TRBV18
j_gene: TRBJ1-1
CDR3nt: TGTGCCAGCTCATCACAGGGATCGGGCACTGAAGCTTTCTTT
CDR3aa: CASSSQGSGTEAFF

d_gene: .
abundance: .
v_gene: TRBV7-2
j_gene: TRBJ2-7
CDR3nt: TGTGCCAGCAGCTTAGCTGGGCAGATCGAGCAGTACTTC
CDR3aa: CASSLAGQIEQYF

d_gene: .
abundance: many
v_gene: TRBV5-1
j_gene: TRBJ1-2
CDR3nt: TGCGCCAGCAGCACCGCAGGGTCGGACTATGGCTACACCTTC
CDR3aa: CASSTAGSDYGYTF

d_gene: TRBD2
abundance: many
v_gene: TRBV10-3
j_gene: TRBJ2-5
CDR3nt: TGTGCCATCAGTTCGGGACTAGCGGGAGGGGGAGAGACCCAGTACTTC
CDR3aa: CAISSGLAGGGETQYF

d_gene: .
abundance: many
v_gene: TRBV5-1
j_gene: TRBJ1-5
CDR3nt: TGCGCCAGCAGGACCACCCACCGGGACCGCAATCAGCCCCAGCATTTT
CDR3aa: CASRTTHRDRNQPQHF

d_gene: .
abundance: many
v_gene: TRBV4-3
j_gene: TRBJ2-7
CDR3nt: TGCGCCAGCAGCCAAGGCGTCGGGGTCATCTACGAGCAGTACTTC
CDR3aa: CASSQGVGVIYEQYF

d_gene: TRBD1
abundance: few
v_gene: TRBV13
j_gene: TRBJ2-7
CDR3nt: TGTGCCAGCAGCGCGCGCTCTGGACAGGGGGCCCACGAGCAGTACTTC
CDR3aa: CASSARSGQGAHEQYF

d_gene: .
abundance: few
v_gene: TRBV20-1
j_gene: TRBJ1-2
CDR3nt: TGCAGTGCTAGAGAGAGGGGGAGGGGCTTAATCCTTAGCTATGGCTACACCTTC
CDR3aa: CSARERGRGLILSYGYTF

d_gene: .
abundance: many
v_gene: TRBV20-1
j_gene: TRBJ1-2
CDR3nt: TGCAGTGCTAGTCCACAGGGTAACTATGGCTACACCTTC
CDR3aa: CSASPQGNYGYTF

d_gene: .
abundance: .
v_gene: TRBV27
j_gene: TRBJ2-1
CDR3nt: TGTGCCAGCAGTCTCGTGGTTTACAATGAGCAGTTCTTC
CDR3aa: CASSLVVYNEQFF

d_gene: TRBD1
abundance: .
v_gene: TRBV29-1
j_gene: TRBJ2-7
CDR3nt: TGCAGCTTCCGGGACAGCCTAAATGGGGAGCAGTACTTC
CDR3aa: CSFRDSLNGEQYF

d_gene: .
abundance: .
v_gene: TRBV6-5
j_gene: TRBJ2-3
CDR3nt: TGTGCCAGCAGTTACTACAGTCCCACAGATACGCAGTATTTT
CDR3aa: CASSYYSPTDTQYF

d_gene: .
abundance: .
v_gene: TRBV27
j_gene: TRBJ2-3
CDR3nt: TGTGCCAGCAGTTTCTCCGATAGGAGTGCAGATACGCAGTATTTT
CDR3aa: CASSFSDRSADTQYF

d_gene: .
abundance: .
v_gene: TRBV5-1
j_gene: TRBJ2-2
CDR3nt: TGCGCCAGCAGCTTGTCGGAAGCCGGGGAGCTGTTTTTT
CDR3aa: CASSLSEAGELFF

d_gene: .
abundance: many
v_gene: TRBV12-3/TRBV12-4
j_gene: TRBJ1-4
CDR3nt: TGTGCCAGCAGTTTAAGTGCAACTAATGAAAAACTGTTTTTT
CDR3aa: CASSLSATNEKLFF

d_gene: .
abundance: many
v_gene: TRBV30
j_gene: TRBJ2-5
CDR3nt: TGTGCCTGGAGTGTACCGGGGCTCAGACTCCAAGAGACCCAGTACTTC
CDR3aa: CAWSVPGLRLQETQYF

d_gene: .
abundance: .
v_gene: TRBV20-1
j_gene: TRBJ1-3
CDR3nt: TGCAGTGCTAGAGGTTCTATAAACACCATATATTTT
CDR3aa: CSARGSINTIYF

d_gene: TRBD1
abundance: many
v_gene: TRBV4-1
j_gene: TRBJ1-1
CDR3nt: TGCGCCAGCAGCTCCACAGGGGGGACGAACACTGAAGCTTTCTTT
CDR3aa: CASSSTGGTNTEAFF

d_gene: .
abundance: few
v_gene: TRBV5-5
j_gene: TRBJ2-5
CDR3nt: TGTGCCAGCAGCAGACAGGTGCACCAAGAGACCCAGTACTTC
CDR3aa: CASSRQVHQETQYF

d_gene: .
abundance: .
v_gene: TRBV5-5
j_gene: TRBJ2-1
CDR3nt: TGTGCCAGCAGGGACAACAGGGTTGAGCAGTTCTTC
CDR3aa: CASRDNRVEQFF

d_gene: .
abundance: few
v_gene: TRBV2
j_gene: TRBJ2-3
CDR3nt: TGTGCCAGCAGTGAGGGGATTACGGGCAGAGATACGCAGTATTTT
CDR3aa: CASSEGITGRDTQYF

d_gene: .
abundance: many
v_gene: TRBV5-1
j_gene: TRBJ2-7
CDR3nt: TGCGCCAGCAGCTTGGTTATGGGGGTTCTGTACGAGCAGTACTTC
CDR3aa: CASSLVMGVLYEQYF

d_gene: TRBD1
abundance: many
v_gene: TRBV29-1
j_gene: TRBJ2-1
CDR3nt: TGCAGCGTTGGCAGGGGGCCGGGGATCAACAATGAGCAGTTCTTC
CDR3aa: CSVGRGPGINNEQFF